One sample yielded the 8 T cell receptor beta chains listed below, sequenced in a study of technical replicates of blood from a few donors. TCRdb's copy holds only in-frame clones and misses some; the assay was immunoSEQ multiplex PCR. The sample lists approximately 59,000 clones, nearly 95% occurring once. Specimen: PBMCs. The receptors shown here come from a human donor in good health. Some clones in this sample may be carry-over from other donors' samples.

The chain uses TRBV5-1 and TRBJ2-5, with 9 bases identical to TRBD2. This CDR3 comprises 17 residues. The V and J ends lost 3 bases and 4 bases, in that order; junction bases with no gene match: 13. CDR1 and CDR2 from the germline V gene are SGHRS and YFSETQ. CDR3 coding DNA: TGCGCCAGCAGCTCGCTAGTACGGCTAGCGGGAATAGAGACCCAGTACTTC. It yields the protein CASSSLVRLAGIETQYF.

CDR3 DNA: TGTGCCAGCAGCCAGACAGAAGTTAATGAAAAACTGTTTTTT. It yields the protein CASSQTEVNEKLFF. The rearrangement links TRBV7-6 to TRBJ1-4; TRBD1 might be the D (5 bases). The CDR3 loop spans 14 amino acids. Germline-derived CDR1 and CDR2 are SGHVS and FNYEAQ. Trimming pared 5 bases from V and 4 bases from J, leaving 11 bases between.

The chain has TRBV5-6 and TRBJ2-3; 8 bases agree with TRBD2. Germline trimming cut 4 bases from V and 1 base from J; bases unmatched to any gene: 2. Germline V CDR1 and CDR2: SGHDT, YYEEEE. CDR3 size: 14 residues. DNA for the CDR3: TGTGCCAGCAGCCCAGCGGGGGGCACAGATACGCAGTATTTT. This codes for CASSPAGGTDTQYF.

V usage is TRBV29-1 and J usage is TRBJ2-7; the match to TRBD2 covers 9 bases. The CDR3 loop spans 13 amino acids. With 1 base clipped from V and 12 bases from J, the junction kept 10 bases outside the gene matches. From germline, CDR1 is SQVTM and CDR2 ANQGSEA. Here the CDR3 reads CSVEGLAERTRYF. In DNA form, the CDR3 reads TGCAGCGTTGAAGGACTAGCGGAAAGAACCCGGTACTTC.

The chain joins TRBV30 to TRBJ1-6, with D tentatively TRBD1 (6 bases). Germline loops: CDR1 GTSNPN, CDR2 SVGIG (reference sequence). Trimming shortened V by 4 bases and J by 5 bases, and 9 bases separated the two germline ends. This CDR3 is built from 13 residues. CDR3 protein: CAWTYRDNSPLHF. CDR3 sequence (DNA): TGTGCCTGGACTTACAGGGATAATTCACCCCTCCACTTT.

The CDR3 sequence: CASSESGRGRYGYTF. Written as DNA, the CDR3 is TGTGCCAGCAGTGAGTCCGGCAGGGGCCGCTATGGCTACACCTTC. V is TRBV25-1 and J is TRBJ1-2, with a tentative D call TRBD1 (6 bases). The V end lost 3 bases, the J end lost 4 bases, and 15 bases lay between the germline ends. The CDR3 runs 15 residues. Germline V gene sequence: CDR1 MGHDK, CDR2 SYGVNS.

The V gene is TRBV7-9, the J gene TRBJ1-2; 10 bases match TRBD1. This CDR3 is built from 16 residues. The V gene end was trimmed by 5 bases and the J gene end by 3 bases; junction bases not matched to a gene: 9. Germline assignment: CDR1 SEHNR and CDR2 FQNEAQ (reference sequence). CDR3 bases: TGTGCCAGCAGCCCACTCCGGACAGGGGGTGACTATGGCTACACCTTC. It codes for CASSPLRTGGDYGYTF. Full variable domain (outside the CDR3, taken from reference TRBV7-9 and TRBJ1-2): DTGVSQNPRHKITKRGQNVTFRCDPISEHNRLYWYRQTLGQGPEFLTYFQNEAQLEKSRLLSDRFSAERPKGSFSTLEIQRTEQGDSAMYLCASSPLRTGGDYGYTFGSGTRLTVV.

V usage is TRBV5-1 and J usage is TRBJ2-7; D possibly corresponds to TRBD1 (5 bases). V lost 0 bases to trimming and J lost 6 bases, with 19 bases between them. The CDR3 totals 16 residues. Per the germline V gene, CDR1 is SGHRS and CDR2 is YFSETQ. The chain's CDR3 is CASSLGSGPFRSEQYF. The CDR3 coding sequence is TGCGCCAGCAGCTTGGGTTCAGGGCCTTTTAGGAGCGAGCAGTACTTC.